The sequence of this T cell receptor beta chain was determined in a study of T cell changes during pregnancy in multiple sclerosis. The V gene lost 0 bases and the J gene lost 1 base, with 10 bases spanning the gap. The CDR3 loop spans 16 amino acids. CDR1 is LGHNA and CDR2 is YNFKEQ in the germline V gene. Profiling relied on immunoSEQ multiplex PCR, and the TCRdb table lists in-frame clones only, not all of them. Here the sample spans about 34,000 clones, around 90% being singletons. Source: CD8+ T cells from peripheral blood mononuclear cells, taken in the third trimester of pregnancy. This chain uses TRBV4-2 with TRBJ2-1, with D maybe TRBD2 (7 bases). This TCR was recovered from a female donor with multiple sclerosis, enrolled in a pregnancy study. The CDR3 DNA sequence: TGTGCCAGCAGCCAAGAAGGGGGGGGATCCTACAATGAGCAGTTCTTC. Protein: CASSQEGGGSYNEQFF.